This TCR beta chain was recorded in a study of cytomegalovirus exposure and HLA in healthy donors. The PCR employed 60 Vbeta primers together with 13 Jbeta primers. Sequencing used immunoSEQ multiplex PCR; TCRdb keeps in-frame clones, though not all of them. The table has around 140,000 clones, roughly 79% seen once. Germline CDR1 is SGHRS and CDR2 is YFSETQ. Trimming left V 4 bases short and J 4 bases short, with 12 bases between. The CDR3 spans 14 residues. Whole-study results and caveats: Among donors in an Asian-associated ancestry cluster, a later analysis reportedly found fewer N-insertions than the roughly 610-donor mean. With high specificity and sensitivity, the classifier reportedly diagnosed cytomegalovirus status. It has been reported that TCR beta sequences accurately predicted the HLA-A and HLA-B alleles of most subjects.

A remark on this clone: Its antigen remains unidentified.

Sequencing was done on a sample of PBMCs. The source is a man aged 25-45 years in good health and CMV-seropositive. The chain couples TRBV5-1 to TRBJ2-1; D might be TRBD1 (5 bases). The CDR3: CASSPGSDYNEQFF. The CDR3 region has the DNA TGCGCCAGCAGCCCAGGGTCAGATTACAATGAGCAGTTCTTC.